These T cell receptor beta chains were read from a single sample in a study of immune evolution from preneoplasia to lung adenocarcinoma. TCRdb keeps only in-frame clones here, not all; method: immunoSEQ multiplex PCR. The table includes several thousand clones, 65% to 80% detected once. Sample: FFPE adjacent normal lung tissue. The receptor source for this set is a person between 60 and 79 years old with lung adenocarcinoma. Both conserved end residues are part of each CDR3. A D gene is named only where the DNA matches it firmly. Only part of the rows carry a size: once, few, many, or a class if the clone is expanded.

V	D	size	J	CDR3	DNA
TRBV28	NA	once	TRBJ2-1	CASSLDGAGQYNEQFF	TGTGCCAGCAGTTTAGATGGGGCAGGCCAATACAATGAGCAGTTCTTC
TRBV27	NA	NA	TRBJ1-2	CASSPWTRAGYGYTF	TGTGCCAGCAGTCCGTGGACCCGGGCGGGATATGGCTACACCTTC
TRBV5-4	NA	NA	TRBJ1-1	CASSLADRGIDTEAFF	TGTGCCAGCAGCTTGGCCGATCGGGGTATCGACACTGAAGCTTTCTTT
TRBV29-1	NA	NA	TRBJ1-5	CSVESGLGQPQHF	TGCAGCGTTGAATCTGGGCTTGGGCAGCCCCAGCATTTT
TRBV5-1	NA	NA	TRBJ2-1	CASSSGGLAESYNEQFF	TGCGCCAGCAGCTCGGGGGGCCTAGCGGAATCCTACAATGAGCAGTTCTTC
TRBV21-1	NA	NA	TRBJ1-5	CASSSWGDQPQHF	TGTGCCAGCAGCTCCTGGGGGGATCAGCCCCAGCATTTT
TRBV11-3	NA	NA	TRBJ2-2	CASSPQVANTGELFF	TGTGCCAGTAGCCCACAGGTGGCGAACACCGGGGAGCTGTTTTTT
TRBV9	TRBD2	NA	TRBJ2-2	CASRKWEGLAGGGELFF	TGTGCCAGCAGGAAATGGGAAGGACTAGCGGGTGGCGGGGAGCTGTTTTTT
TRBV10-2	NA	NA	TRBJ2-1	CASSESESARKFF	TGCGCCAGCAGTGAGTCCGAATCGGCTAGAAAGTTCTTC
TRBV14	NA	NA	TRBJ1-2	CASSPQGTKGYTF	TGTGCCAGCAGCCCACAGGGAACAAAGGGCTACACCTTC
TRBV6-5	TRBD1	NA	TRBJ1-2	CASSYSDRRGYTF	TGTGCCAGCAGTTACTCGGACAGGCGTGGCTACACCTTC
TRBV18	TRBD2	NA	TRBJ2-5	CASSPLSGGKQETQYF	TGTGCCAGCTCACCATTGAGCGGGGGAAAACAAGAGACCCAGTACTTC
TRBV29-1	NA	few	TRBJ1-2	CSVEDPGVLGYTF	TGCAGCGTTGAAGATCCGGGGGTGCTTGGCTACACCTTC
TRBV11-3	TRBD1	NA	TRBJ2-7	CASSSRTGTGGDEQYF	TGTGCCAGCAGCTCCAGGACCGGGACAGGGGGCGACGAGCAGTACTTC
TRBV15	TRBD1	large	TRBJ1-6	CATSSVRTGKLSPLHF	TGTGCCACCAGTTCTGTGCGGACAGGGAAGTTGTCACCCCTCCACTTT
TRBV21-1	NA	NA	TRBJ2-1	CASSSGAWERGLLLHNEQFF	TGTGCCAGCAGCAGCGGGGCGTGGGAGCGGGGGCTTCTGTTGCACAATGAGCAGTTCTTC
TRBV4-3	TRBD2	NA	TRBJ2-2	CASSHNLAGANTGELFF	TGCGCCAGCAGCCACAACTTAGCGGGGGCGAACACCGGGGAGCTGTTTTTT
TRBV5-6	NA	NA	TRBJ2-1	CASSPVSAEQFF	TGTGCCAGCAGCCCCGTATCGGCGGAGCAGTTCTTC
TRBV29-1	TRBD1	NA	TRBJ2-7	CSVGTGGSSYEQYF	TGCAGCGTGGGGACAGGGGGAAGCTCCTACGAGCAGTACTTC
TRBV2	NA	NA	TRBJ1-1	CASSGTVVIRITEAFF	TGTGCCAGCAGTGGGACAGTTGTCATCCGGATCACTGAAGCTTTCTTT
TRBV6-1	TRBD1	NA	TRBJ1-5	CASSSSGTGAQPQHF	TGTGCCAGCAGTTCTTCCGGGACAGGGGCCCAGCCCCAGCATTTT
TRBV10-3	TRBD1	NA	TRBJ1-1	CAISGSGQGTANTEAFF	TGTGCCATCAGTGGGTCGGGACAGGGGACTGCGAACACTGAAGCTTTCTTT
TRBV7-8	NA	few	TRBJ1-1	CASSLGDQRDTEAFF	TGTGCCAGCAGCTTAGGGGATCAACGGGACACTGAAGCTTTCTTT
TRBV15	NA	NA	TRBJ1-5	CATSRDLEIQPQHF	TGTGCCACCAGCAGAGATCTAGAAATTCAGCCCCAGCATTTT